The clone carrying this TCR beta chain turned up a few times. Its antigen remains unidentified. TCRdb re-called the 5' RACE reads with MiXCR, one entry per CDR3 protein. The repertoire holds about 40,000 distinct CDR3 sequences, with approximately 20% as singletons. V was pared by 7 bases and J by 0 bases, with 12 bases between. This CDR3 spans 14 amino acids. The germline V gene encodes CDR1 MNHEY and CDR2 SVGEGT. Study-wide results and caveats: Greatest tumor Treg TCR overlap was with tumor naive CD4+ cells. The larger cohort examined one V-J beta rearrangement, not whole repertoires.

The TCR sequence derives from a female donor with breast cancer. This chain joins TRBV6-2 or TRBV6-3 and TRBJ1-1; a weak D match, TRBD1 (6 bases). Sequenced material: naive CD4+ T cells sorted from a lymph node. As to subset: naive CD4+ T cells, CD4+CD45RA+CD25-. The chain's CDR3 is CASTVNRVNTEAFF. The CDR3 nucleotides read TGTGCCAGCACCGTGAACAGGGTGAACACTGAAGCTTTCTTT.